These 11 T cell receptor beta chains were all obtained from the same sample, sequenced in a study of OX40 agonist ivuxolimab in advanced cancers. Method: immunoSEQ multiplex PCR; TCRdb's copy keeps in-frame clones and lacks some. Counted here are tens of thousands of clones, more than 80% occurring once; the ten biggest clones make up roughly 1%. The material sequenced was CD4+ or CD8+ T cells sorted from blood, taken in a trial of the OX40 agonist ivuxolimab. These receptors were collected from an adult with an advanced solid tumor such as melanoma, head and neck, liver or kidney cancer.

The chain joins TRBV10-3 to TRBJ2-2; a possible D gene is TRBD1 (5 bases). CDR3 size: 14 residues. Germline-derived CDR1 and CDR2 are ENHRY and SYGVKD. With 6 bases removed from V and 3 bases from J, the gap between germline ends came to 11 bases. The CDR3 sequence: CAIRQGVDTGELFF. The CDR3 DNA reads as TGTGCCATCAGGCAGGGCGTGGACACCGGGGAGCTGTTTTTT.

This chain uses TRBV2 with TRBJ2-5; D possibly corresponds to TRBD1 (6 bases). V was pared by 6 bases and J by 5 bases, with 13 bases between. Looked up from germline, CDR1 is SNHLY and CDR2 is FYNNEI. CDR3 size: 13 residues. The CDR3 bases are TGTGCCAGCAGCCCCGGGACAAAGGAGACCCAGTACTTC. Its protein is CASSPGTKETQYF.

This sequence joins TRBV30 and TRBJ2-1, with 11 bases aligning to TRBD2. Germline V lookup: CDR1 GTSNPN, CDR2 SVGIG (reference sequence). V shed 1 base and J 6 bases; nucleotides not matched to a gene: 14. The length of the CDR3 is 18 residues. The CDR3 nucleotides are TGTGCCTGGAGTGAGCAGGCTAGCGGGAGGATTATAAGCAATGAGCAGTTCTTC. Amino acid sequence: CAWSEQASGRIISNEQFF. The full variable domain, rest sourced from reference TRBV30 and TRBJ2-1, is SQTIHQWPATLVQPVGSPLSLECTVEGTSNPNLYWYRQAAGRGLQLLFYSVGIGQISSEVPQNLSASRPQDRQFILSSKKLLLSDSGFYLCAWSEQASGRIISNEQFFGPGTRLTVL.

CDR3 region: CASSGVDTIIGHQYF. CDR3 coding DNA: TGTGCCAGCAGTGGGGTGGACACAATAATAGGGCACCAGTACTTC. The gene calls are TRBV28 and TRBJ2-5; TRBD1 is a possible D gene (5 bases). V gave up 5 bases and J gave up 10 bases, with 23 bases separating them. The CDR3 spans 15 residues. Germline CDR1 reads MDHEN; CDR2 reads SYDVKM.

The rearrangement joins TRBV5-1 to TRBJ2-2; possibly TRBD2 for D (6 bases). Germline loops: CDR1 SGHRS, CDR2 YFSETQ. Trimming took 3 bases from V and 4 from J, leaving 13 bases between them. The CDR3 totals 15 residues. CDR3 sequence: CASSSAGLGTGELFF. In nucleotides, the CDR3 is TGCGCCAGCAGCTCTGCGGGGCTGGGCACCGGGGAGCTGTTTTTT.

This clone showed up just once. The chain recombines TRBV7-2 with TRBJ2-7; TRBD2 might be the D (6 bases). CDR1 and CDR2 (germline): SGHTA, FQGNSA. CDR3 length: 14 residues. Trimming pared 0 bases from V and 5 bases from J, leaving 11 bases between. In nucleotides, the CDR3 is TGTGCCAGCAGCTTAGCGGGAGGCCCAAACGAGCAGTACTTC. It codes for CASSLAGGPNEQYF.

The chain employs TRBV27 and TRBJ1-1, with D possibly TRBD1 on 5 matching bases. The CDR3 extends over 13 amino acids. Germline lookup yields CDR1 MNHEY and CDR2 SMNVEV (reference sequence). The germline V and J ends were trimmed by 8 bases and 0 bases, with 10 bases remaining between them. CDR3 in amino acids: CASRGYMNTEAFF. In DNA, the CDR3 is TGTGCCAGCCGGGGGTACATGAACACTGAAGCTTTCTTT.

The chain carries TRBV11-1 and TRBJ1-1; TRBD1 might be the D (6 bases). CDR1 and CDR2 from the germline V gene are SGHAT and FQDESV (reference sequence). Trimming shortened V by 6 bases and J by 4 bases, and 21 bases separated the two germline ends. This CDR3 is built from 16 residues. The CDR3 loop is CASRGRKGGLVTEAFF. In DNA form, the CDR3 reads TGTGCCAGCAGGGGTAGGAAAGGGGGTCTGGTCACTGAAGCTTTCTTT.

The genes are TRBV4-2 and TRBJ2-7, with a tentative D call TRBD2 (5 bases). The germline CDR1 and CDR2 sequences are LGHNA and YNFKEQ. The CDR3 sequence is 14 residues long. V was cut by 0 bases and J by 1 base, with 7 bases left in between. CDR3 in amino acids: CASSQERVSYEQYF. The CDR3 DNA is TGTGCCAGCAGCCAAGAGAGGGTATCCTACGAGCAGTACTTC.

The rearrangement links TRBV7-8 to TRBJ1-4, with D uncertain. Germline V gives CDR1 SGHVS, CDR2 FQNEAQ. The V gene lost 4 bases and the J gene lost 4 bases, with 10 bases spanning the gap. The CDR3 totals 14 residues. CDR3 sequence: CASSSRGDNEKLFF. CDR3 bases: TGTGCCAGCAGCTCCCGGGGAGATAATGAAAAACTGTTTTTT.

This clone was detected only once. The genes are TRBV2 and TRBJ2-3; 10 nucleotides agree with TRBD1. The CDR3 runs to 13 residues. The J segment lost 6 bases and the V segment lost 6 bases, leaving 3 bases of the junction unmatched. Germline CDR1 SNHLY, CDR2 FYNNEI. The CDR3: CASRGTGVDTQYF. The DNA of the CDR3 is TGTGCCAGCAGGGGGACAGGGGTTGATACGCAGTATTTT.